This T cell receptor (beta chain) originates from a study of CD8 T cells in ankylosing spondylitis. Study findings and constraints: Ankylosing spondylitis blood seemed to carry a telltale TCR beta motif made of roughly 8 highly homologous variants.

The authors made TCR beta libraries by quantitative 5'-RACE with molecular barcodes. MiXCR, run by TCRdb on the 5' RACE reads, gives a single entry per CDR3 protein. Among about 450,000 distinct CDR3 sequences, more than 25% were seen once, and the ten largest hold 0.89%. This clonotype appeared a single time. The antigen remains undetermined. Germline CDR1 SNHLY, CDR2 FYNNEI. V lost 3 bases to trimming and J lost 11 bases, with 4 bases between them. The CDR3 is 9 residues long. The TCR was taken from a male donor with ankylosing spondylitis. The chain combines TRBV2 with TRBJ2-5; D gene unclear. Source material: blood, either unsorted or a sorted T cell fraction (not recorded which). DNA of the CDR3: TGTGCCAGCAGTGAGGAGCAGTACTTC. Translating gives CASSEEQYF.